The 15 T cell receptor beta chains in this list originate from one sample, sequenced in a study of shared clonotypes between healthy human individuals. The data were produced by immunoSEQ multiplex PCR, yet TCRdb's version contains in-frame clones alone and is incomplete. The sample lists some 1.5 million clones, 95% to 99% seen once, with roughly 0.42% in the top ten. Source material: naive CD4+ T cells sorted from blood. As for subset: CD45RA+ positively selected. Receptors originate from a man between 25 and 39 years old in good health.

V and J are TRBV2 and TRBJ2-7; D possibly corresponds to TRBD1 (6 bases). Germline assignment: CDR1 SNHLY and CDR2 FYNNEI. The CDR3 has 13 amino acids. Trimming shortened V by 6 bases and J by 2 bases, and 11 bases separated the two germline ends. The CDR3 region is CASSARGPYEQYF. CDR3 bases: TGTGCCAGCAGCGCCAGGGGTCCCTACGAGCAGTACTTC.

The V and J genes are TRBV10-2 and TRBJ1-2; 8 bases map to TRBD1. The germline V gene encodes CDR1 WSHSY and CDR2 SAAADI. The CDR3 runs 16 residues. Trimming removed 2 bases from V and 4 bases from J; junction bases left unmatched: 9. CDR3 DNA sequence: TGCGCCAGCAGTGAGGGGCAGGGGGCAGTGTTCTATGGCTACACCTTC. Residues: CASSEGQGAVFYGYTF.

This rearrangement joins TRBV7-9 to TRBJ2-3, with a tentative D call TRBD2 (5 bases). The CDR3 has 16 residues. The ends were cut back, 4 bases at V and 7 bases at J, with 21 bases in the middle. Germline CDR1 SEHNR, CDR2 FQNEAQ (reference sequence). CDR3 in amino acids: CASSSGARGSAYTQYF. As DNA, the CDR3 is TGTGCCAGCAGCTCGGGTGCGAGAGGGAGTGCATATACGCAGTATTTT.

This chain joins TRBV28 and TRBJ1-4; D gene ambiguous. V shed 7 bases and J shed 6 bases, with 9 bases lying between them. This CDR3 spans 12 amino acids. CDR1 MDHEN and CDR2 SYDVKM come from the germline V gene. For the CDR3, the DNA is TGTGCCAGCAACGAGAGAGATGAAAAACTGTTTTTT. Amino acid sequence: CASNERDEKLFF.

V gene TRBV9 combines with J gene TRBJ2-7, with 9 bases identical to TRBD2. The V gene's germline CDR1 is SGDLS and CDR2 YYNGEE. The length of the CDR3 is 14 residues. V gave up 2 bases and J gave up 5 bases; unmatched junction bases: 5. CDR3 nucleotides: TGTGCCAGCAGCGTTAGCGGGAGTCTCCACGAGCAGTACTTC. Its protein product is CASSVSGSLHEQYF.

As to this clone: The same CDR3 can be traced to other DNA sequences in this sample. In DNA form, the CDR3 reads TGTGCCAGCAGCGTAGACCGTGGCGAGACCCAGTACTTC. Its protein is CASSVDRGETQYF. The V call is TRBV9, the J call TRBJ2-5; D remains ambiguous. The V gene lost 0 bases and the J gene lost 5 bases, with 8 bases spanning the gap. CDR1 and CDR2 (germline): SGDLS, YYNGEE. There are 13 residues in the CDR3.

CDR3 sequence (DNA): TGTGCCAGCTCACCGATGGGACTTTCCACCAATGAGCAGTTCTTC. The encoded protein is CASSPMGLSTNEQFF. V is TRBV18 and J is TRBJ2-1, with a possible D match to TRBD2 (6 bases). V lost 3 bases and J lost 6, with 15 bases in between. Germline V gene sequence: CDR1 KGHSH, CDR2 LQKENI. This CDR3 region has 15 residues.

The chain combines TRBV28 with TRBJ1-2; D gene unclear. CDR1 is MDHEN, CDR2 SYDVKM, per germline. V lost 7 bases to trimming and J lost 4 bases, with 13 bases between them. This CDR3 is built from 13 residues. The CDR3 sequence is CASIPRTAYGYTF. The CDR3 DNA reads TGTGCCAGCATCCCTCGGACGGCCTATGGCTACACCTTC.

The chain carries TRBV9 and TRBJ2-1, with unresolved D. V was trimmed by 4 bases and J by 0 bases, leaving 11 bases between them. The CDR3 covers 15 residues. CDR1 is SGDLS and CDR2 is YYNGEE in the germline V gene. The DNA for the CDR3 is TGTGCCAGCAGCTTCGACCCAAGCTCCTACAATGAGCAGTTCTTC. Protein product: CASSFDPSSYNEQFF.

V gene TRBV28 combines with J gene TRBJ1-5; a possible D gene is TRBD1 (5 bases). The CDR3 has 18 amino acids. V lost 3 bases to trimming and J lost 3 bases, with 21 bases between them. From germline, CDR1 is MDHEN and CDR2 SYDVKM. This CDR3 is CASSLGTSRGTPNQPQHF. The CDR3 DNA reads TGTGCCAGCAGTTTGGGGACCTCCCGGGGCACTCCCAATCAGCCCCAGCATTTT.

V is TRBV5-1 and J is TRBJ2-1; 15 bases match TRBD2. The trim removed 4 bases at V and 8 bases at J, leaving 1 base unmatched. This CDR3 is built from 14 residues. Germline values: CDR1 SGHRS, CDR2 YFSETQ. CDR3 sequence (DNA): TGCGCCAGCAGCCGGACTAGCGGGAGGGATGAGCAGTTCTTC. Encoded protein: CASSRTSGRDEQFF.

V is TRBV29-1 and J is TRBJ2-7, with a weak D call TRBD1 (6 bases). The CDR3 has 14 residues. The V gene's germline CDR1 is SQVTM and CDR2 ANQGSEA. Trimming left V 0 bases short and J 0 bases short, with 9 bases between. The CDR3 nucleotides read TGCAGCGTTGAAGACGGACAGAGCTCCTACGAGCAGTACTTC. It encodes CSVEDGQSSYEQYF.

V and J are TRBV10-3 and TRBJ1-1; weak D call: TRBD1 (5 bases). Germline CDR1 is ENHRY and CDR2 is SYGVKD. Trimming cost V 6 bases and J 0 bases, with 11 bases left between them. CDR3 length equals 14 residues. CDR3 coding DNA: TGTGCCATCAGGGCGGGACGGGTGAACACTGAAGCTTTCTTT. This translates into CAIRAGRVNTEAFF.

The CDR3 region is CASSAVLGWGDDTEAFF. CDR3 DNA: TGTGCCAGCAGCGCTGTCCTCGGATGGGGGGACGACACTGAAGCTTTCTTT. This chain joins TRBV9 and TRBJ1-1, with D possibly matching TRBD1 (5 bases). The germline V gene has CDR1 SGDLS and CDR2 YYNGEE. The CDR3 consists of 17 residues. Trimming cost V 3 bases and J 3 bases, with 21 bases left between them.

This sequence joins TRBV4-1 and TRBJ2-6; TRBD1 or TRBD2 may be the D gene (5 bases each). There are 19 residues in the CDR3. Per the germline V gene, CDR1 is MGHRA and CDR2 is YSYEKL. Between the trimmed V and J ends, which lost 1 base and 3 bases, there was a span of 19 bases. In DNA, the CDR3 is TGCGCCAGCAGCCAAGCCGACGGCAGGGTGGGAGTTGGGGCCAACGTCCTGACTTTC. Residues: CASSQADGRVGVGANVLTF.